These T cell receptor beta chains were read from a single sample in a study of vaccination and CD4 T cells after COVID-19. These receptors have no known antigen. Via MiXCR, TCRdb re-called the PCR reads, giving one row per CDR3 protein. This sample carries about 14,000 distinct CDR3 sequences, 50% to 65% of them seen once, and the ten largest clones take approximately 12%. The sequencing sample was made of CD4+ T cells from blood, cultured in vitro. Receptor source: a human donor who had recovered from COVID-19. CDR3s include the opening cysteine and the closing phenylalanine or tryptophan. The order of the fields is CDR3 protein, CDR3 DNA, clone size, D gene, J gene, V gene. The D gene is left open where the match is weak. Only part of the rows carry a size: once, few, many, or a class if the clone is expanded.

CDR3 protein: CASTGGSNSYNEQFF
CDR3 DNA: TGTGCCAGCACTGGGGGGAGCAACTCCTACAATGAGCAGTTCTTC
clone size: .
D gene: .
J gene: TRBJ2-1
V gene: TRBV2

CDR3 protein: CASSLGQGSNQPQHF
CDR3 DNA: TGTGCCAGCAGTTTGGGACAGGGCAGCAATCAGCCCCAGCATTTT
clone size: few
D gene: TRBD1
J gene: TRBJ1-5
V gene: TRBV28

CDR3 protein: CSARDLGPQGPTYEQYF
CDR3 DNA: TGCAGTGCTAGAGATCTTGGCCCGCAGGGGCCGACCTACGAGCAGTACTTC
clone size: few
D gene: .
J gene: TRBJ2-7
V gene: TRBV20-1

CDR3 protein: CASRTGTPTF
CDR3 DNA: TGTGCCAGCAGAACTGGGACACCCACCTTC
clone size: .
D gene: .
J gene: TRBJ1-2
V gene: TRBV12-3/TRBV12-4

CDR3 protein: CASNSEPTYEQYF
CDR3 DNA: TGTGCCAGCAACAGCGAACCAACCTACGAGCAGTACTTC
clone size: .
D gene: .
J gene: TRBJ2-7
V gene: TRBV28

CDR3 protein: CASSPRRGGTGELFF
CDR3 DNA: TGTGCCAGCTCCCCGCGCAGGGGCGGCACCGGGGAGCTGTTTTTT
clone size: .
D gene: .
J gene: TRBJ2-2
V gene: TRBV7-9

CDR3 protein: CASSHPLDTQYF
CDR3 DNA: TGCGCCAGCAGCCACCCGTTGGATACGCAGTATTTT
clone size: .
D gene: .
J gene: TRBJ2-3
V gene: TRBV4-1

CDR3 protein: CSAHAYQETQYF
CDR3 DNA: TGCAGTGCTCACGCGTACCAAGAGACCCAGTACTTC
clone size: few
D gene: .
J gene: TRBJ2-5
V gene: TRBV20-1

CDR3 protein: CASSGQGNSYEQYF
CDR3 DNA: TGTGCCAGTTCGGGACAGGGGAACTCCTACGAGCAGTACTTC
clone size: .
D gene: TRBD1
J gene: TRBJ2-7
V gene: TRBV6-2/TRBV6-3

CDR3 protein: CASFRLTGLGDTQYF
CDR3 DNA: TGTGCCAGCTTTCGCCTGACAGGGTTGGGAGATACGCAGTATTTT
clone size: few
D gene: TRBD1
J gene: TRBJ2-3
V gene: TRBV7-9

CDR3 protein: CASSLVDRDNSPLHF
CDR3 DNA: TGTGCCAGCAGCTTAGTAGACAGGGATAATTCACCCCTCCACTTT
clone size: few
D gene: TRBD1
J gene: TRBJ1-6
V gene: TRBV7-2

CDR3 protein: CASGTGGYEQYF
CDR3 DNA: TGTGCCAGCGGGACAGGGGGCTACGAGCAGTACTTC
clone size: .
D gene: TRBD1
J gene: TRBJ2-7
V gene: TRBV6-1

CDR3 protein: CASSTVLAGPDTQYF
CDR3 DNA: TGCGCCAGCAGCACGGTCCTAGCGGGACCAGATACGCAGTATTTT
clone size: .
D gene: TRBD2
J gene: TRBJ2-3
V gene: TRBV5-1

CDR3 protein: CASSLITVHQPQHF
CDR3 DNA: TGTGCCAGCAGTTTGATCACGGTGCATCAGCCCCAGCATTTT
clone size: few
D gene: .
J gene: TRBJ1-5
V gene: TRBV28

CDR3 protein: CASSPRGGYQPQHF
CDR3 DNA: TGCGCCAGCAGCCCCCGCGGGGGGTATCAGCCCCAGCATTTT
clone size: .
D gene: .
J gene: TRBJ1-5
V gene: TRBV5-1

CDR3 protein: CASRGDTSNQPQHF
CDR3 DNA: TGTGCCAGCAGGGGGGACACTAGCAATCAGCCCCAGCATTTT
clone size: few
D gene: .
J gene: TRBJ1-5
V gene: TRBV27

CDR3 protein: CASSFTGTGDSPLHF
CDR3 DNA: TGTGCCAGCAGTTTTACCGGGACAGGGGATTCACCCCTCCACTTT
clone size: .
D gene: TRBD1
J gene: TRBJ1-6
V gene: TRBV12-3/TRBV12-4

CDR3 protein: CSAGDRGLNTEAFF
CDR3 DNA: TGCAGTGCTGGGGACAGGGGGCTGAACACTGAAGCTTTCTTT
clone size: few
D gene: TRBD1
J gene: TRBJ1-1
V gene: TRBV20-1

CDR3 protein: CASSWQWDEQFF
CDR3 DNA: TGTGCCAGCAGTTGGCAGTGGGATGAGCAGTTCTTC
clone size: few
D gene: .
J gene: TRBJ2-1
V gene: TRBV6-5

CDR3 protein: CATSTLGQLKNIQYF
CDR3 DNA: TGTGCCACCAGCACCCTGGGACAATTGAAAAACATTCAGTACTTC
clone size: few
D gene: .
J gene: TRBJ2-4
V gene: TRBV15

CDR3 protein: CASSLSGGRANTEAFF
CDR3 DNA: TGTGCCAGCAGCTTATCCGGGGGCAGGGCGAACACTGAAGCTTTCTTT
clone size: .
D gene: .
J gene: TRBJ1-1
V gene: TRBV7-2

CDR3 protein: CASSWTTAYEQYF
CDR3 DNA: TGTGCCAGCAGCTGGACAACGGCGTACGAGCAGTACTTC
clone size: .
D gene: .
J gene: TRBJ2-7
V gene: TRBV7-2

CDR3 protein: CASILAGGYEQYF
CDR3 DNA: TGTGCCAGCATCCTAGCGGGAGGCTACGAGCAGTACTTC
clone size: .
D gene: TRBD2
J gene: TRBJ2-7
V gene: TRBV6-1

CDR3 protein: CASSTHRGRQPQHF
CDR3 DNA: TGTGCCAGTAGTACCCACAGGGGTCGGCAGCCCCAGCATTTT
clone size: .
D gene: TRBD1
J gene: TRBJ1-5
V gene: TRBV19

CDR3 protein: CASSAGQITDTQYF
CDR3 DNA: TGTGCCAGCAGCGCGGGACAGATCACAGATACGCAGTATTTT
clone size: .
D gene: .
J gene: TRBJ2-3
V gene: TRBV5-4

CDR3 protein: CSASSGLTDTQYF
CDR3 DNA: TGCAGTGCTTCTAGCGGACTCACAGATACGCAGTATTTT
clone size: .
D gene: TRBD2
J gene: TRBJ2-3
V gene: TRBV20-1

CDR3 protein: CASSYRDGTDTQYF
CDR3 DNA: TGTGCCAGCAGCTACCGGGACGGCACAGATACGCAGTATTTT
clone size: .
D gene: .
J gene: TRBJ2-3
V gene: TRBV7-2